The rows below give T cell receptor beta chains drawn from one sample of a study of shared clonotypes between healthy human individuals. Method: immunoSEQ multiplex PCR; TCRdb's copy keeps in-frame clones and lacks some. The data contain about 2.1 million clones, roughly 93% of them seen just once; the ten biggest clones take up around 1.7%. Sample: naive CD8+ T cells from PBMCs. These receptors were obtained from a young man in good health. Some clones in this sample may be carry-over from other donors' samples. CDR3s include the opening cysteine and the closing phenylalanine or tryptophan. Each record gives: clone size, V gene, J gene, D gene, CDR3 DNA, CDR3 protein. A D gene is named only where the DNA matches it firmly. For some rows the clone size is stated as once, few or many, or as a class when expanded; others skip it.

>-|TRBV7-9|TRBJ1-5|-
TGTGCCAGCAGCTCGGGAGGACTCAATCAGCCCCAGCATTTT
CASSSGGLNQPQHF
>-|TRBV27|TRBJ2-6|TRBD2
TGTGCCAGCAGCGGTAGCGGGAGGTTAGGTGGGGCCAACGTCCTGACTTTC
CASSGSGRLGGANVLTF
>-|TRBV6-5|TRBJ1-2|-
TGTGCCAGCAGTGTGGGGGGCGGCTATGGCTACACCTTC
CASSVGGGYGYTF
>-|TRBV5-4|TRBJ1-3|-
TGTGCCAGCAGCTTGGACAGGTCCGGAAACACCATATATTTT
CASSLDRSGNTIYF
>-|TRBV27|TRBJ2-1|-
TGTGCCAGCAGTTTGCTGTCTTCCTACAATGAGCAGTTCTTC
CASSLLSSYNEQFF
>-|TRBV2|TRBJ2-3|TRBD2
TGTGCCAGCAGTGAAGCGCCAGGACTAGCGGGAGGCTCGCAGTATTTT
CASSEAPGLAGGSQYF
>-|TRBV19|TRBJ2-7|TRBD2
TGTGCCAGTAGTATGTTAGCGGGGTCCTCCTACGAGCAGTACTTC
CASSMLAGSSYEQYF
>-|TRBV9|TRBJ1-3|TRBD1
TGTGCCAGCAGCGTAGGGACAGGGGGCGGAAACACCATATATTTT
CASSVGTGGGNTIYF
>-|TRBV7-8|TRBJ1-4|-
TGTGCCAGCAGCTTAGCAGAACCCCGCGGTGCAACTAATGAAAAACTGTTTTTT
CASSLAEPRGATNEKLFF
>-|TRBV28|TRBJ2-1|TRBD1
TGTGCCAGCAGTTCGCCGTCGAGGGGGCTCTTCGATGAGCAGTTCTTC
CASSSPSRGLFDEQFF
>-|TRBV4-2|TRBJ2-7|TRBD2
TGTGCCAGCAGCCAAATAGCGGGAGACCTTACCGAGCAGTACTTC
CASSQIAGDLTEQYF
>-|TRBV29-1|TRBJ1-1|TRBD1
TGCAGCGTTGACCCGGGACAGATGAACACTGAAGCTTTCTTT
CSVDPGQMNTEAFF
>-|TRBV5-1|TRBJ2-2|TRBD2
TGCGCCAGCAGCTTCGGACTAGCGGGAGGCCCACCTGGGGAGCTGTTTTTT
CASSFGLAGGPPGELFF
>-|TRBV5-1|TRBJ1-2|-
TGCGCCAGCAGCTTGGGACAGACCCAGACCCAGATCAACTATGGCTACACCTTC
CASSLGQTQTQINYGYTF
>-|TRBV27|TRBJ2-5|TRBD1
TGTGCCAGCAGTATCACCGGGACAGGGTATCAAGAGACCCAGTACTTC
CASSITGTGYQETQYF
>-|TRBV7-3|TRBJ2-6|-
TGTGCCAGCAGCTCCACAGTGTCTGGGGCCAACGTCCTGACTTTC
CASSSTVSGANVLTF
>-|TRBV6-5|TRBJ2-1|-
TGTGCCAGCAGTTATAGGCCAGGGGTATGGGATGAGCAGTTCTTC
CASSYRPGVWDEQFF
>-|TRBV7-2|TRBJ2-5|-
TGTGCCAGCAGCCCCCCCCCGCATAACTTC
CASSPPPHNF
>-|TRBV2|TRBJ2-1|TRBD2
TGTGCCAGCCGACTAGCGGGAGTGTACAATGAGCAGTTCTTC
CASRLAGVYNEQFF
>-|TRBV14|TRBJ2-3|-
TGTGCCAGCAGCCAAGGGGTGACCAGCACAGATACGCAGTATTTT
CASSQGVTSTDTQYF
>-|TRBV6-5|TRBJ2-2|-
TGTGCCAGCAGTTCCCGTCCGGGGGAGCTGTTTTTT
CASSSRPGELFF
>-|TRBV29-1|TRBJ2-1|-
TGCAGCTCATGGACCTACAACAATGAGCAGTTCTTC
CSSWTYNNEQFF
>-|TRBV25-1|TRBJ2-2|-
TGTGCCAGCAGTGAAACGGAGGACACCGGGGAGCTGTTTTTT
CASSETEDTGELFF
>-|TRBV28|TRBJ1-3|-
TGTGCCAGCAGTTTTTGGGTTAGGAACCTTTACTCTGGAAACACCATATATTTT
CASSFWVRNLYSGNTIYF
>-|TRBV27|TRBJ2-3|TRBD2
TGTGCCAGCAGTTTACTCACCCCACTAGCGGGAGTAGGAGATACGCAGTATTTT
CASSLLTPLAGVGDTQYF
>-|TRBV7-9|TRBJ2-1|-
TGTGCCAGCAGCTCCGGGCCTCCCGCGGAGCAGTTCTTC
CASSSGPPAEQFF
>-|TRBV4-3|TRBJ2-1|TRBD2
TGCGCCAGCAGCCAAGAGGTCAGGACTAGCGGCTACAATGAGCAGTTCTTC
CASSQEVRTSGYNEQFF
>-|TRBV2|TRBJ2-2|-
TGTGCCAGCAGTGAGAGTCGGTACACCGGGGAGCTGTTTTTT
CASSESRYTGELFF
>-|TRBV19|TRBJ2-5|-
TGTGCCAGTAGTATAGTAGGTGGCGGGGAGACCCAGTACTTC
CASSIVGGGETQYF
>-|TRBV9|TRBJ1-5|-
TGTGCCAGCAGCCCTGGGTCGAGCAATCAGCCCCAGCATTTT
CASSPGSSNQPQHF
>-|TRBV5-4|TRBJ2-1|-
TGTGCCAGCAGCTTGGCGGGGGCGCCTAAGGTCTCCTACAATGAGCAGTTCTTC
CASSLAGAPKVSYNEQFF
>-|TRBV11-2|TRBJ2-1|TRBD2
TGTGCCAGCAGCTTAGGAGGGACTAGAGAGTTCTTC
CASSLGGTREFF
>few|TRBV30|TRBJ1-1|TRBD1
TGTGCCGGAGGGGGCAGCACTGAAGCTTTCTTT
CAGGGSTEAFF
>-|TRBV7-2|TRBJ2-7|-
TGTGCCAGCAGCTCCCGGGTGGAGACTAGCTCCTACGAGCAGTACTTC
CASSSRVETSSYEQYF
>-|TRBV7-9|TRBJ1-1|-
TGTGCCAGCAGCTTAGAGACTGAAGCTTTCTTT
CASSLETEAFF
>-|TRBV18|TRBJ1-2|TRBD1
TGTGCCAGCTCACCCACGGACAGGGGAGACTATGGCTACACCTTC
CASSPTDRGDYGYTF
>-|TRBV30|TRBJ2-1|-
TGTGCCTGGAGTGTACTCTCTTGGGGGGCAGGGGAGCAGTTCTTC
CAWSVLSWGAGEQFF
>-|TRBV28|TRBJ2-7|TRBD1
TGTGCCAGCAGTTTAGGACAGGGAGGCTACGAGCAGTACTTC
CASSLGQGGYEQYF
>-|TRBV7-9|TRBJ1-2|-
TGTGCCAGCAGCTTAGGGTCACACTATGGCTACACCTTC
CASSLGSHYGYTF
>-|TRBV6-1|TRBJ2-7|TRBD2
TGTGCCAGCGTAGTGCGGGAGAAGGACGAGCAGTACTTC
CASVVREKDEQYF
>once|TRBV29-1|TRBJ2-7|-
TGCAGCGTTGAGGGGCTAGCAGCCTACGAGCAGTACTTC
CSVEGLAAYEQYF
>-|TRBV4-1|TRBJ1-3|-
TGCGCCAGCAGCCAAGATGCAAGGAACTCTGGAAACACCATATATTTT
CASSQDARNSGNTIYF
>-|TRBV4-2|TRBJ2-1|TRBD2
TGTGCCAGCAGCCAATTCGGACTAGCGGGGTCCCCTGGGTGGAATGAGCAGTTCTTC
CASSQFGLAGSPGWNEQFF
>-|TRBV5-1|TRBJ2-1|-
TGCGCCAGCAGCTTGGTTGGGTTGGGCAGCAACAATGAGCAGTTCTTC
CASSLVGLGSNNEQFF
>-|TRBV4-1|TRBJ2-5|-
TGCGCCAGCAGCCAAGGCCGGGGGTTTTTCTCGACCCAGTACTTC
CASSQGRGFFSTQYF
>-|TRBV4-2|TRBJ2-3|TRBD2
TGTGCCAGCAGCCTACGCGGGAGGGCCCTATTAAGCACAGATACGCAGTATTTT
CASSLRGRALLSTDTQYF
>once|TRBV7-2|TRBJ1-5|TRBD1
TGTGCCAGCAGCTCGCCCCCGGGACAGGGCGTAGGGAATCAGCCCCAGCATTTT
CASSSPPGQGVGNQPQHF
>-|TRBV5-6|TRBJ1-3|-
TGTGCCAGCAGCTTCGCGGTGAACTCTGGAAACACCATATATTTT
CASSFAVNSGNTIYF
>-|TRBV7-3|TRBJ2-3|-
TGTGCCAGCAGCACATCAGGGGCACGGGATACGCAGTATTTT
CASSTSGARDTQYF
>-|TRBV28|TRBJ2-7|-
TGTGCCAGCAGTCTACGGACGTACTCCTACGAGCAGTACTTC
CASSLRTYSYEQYF
>-|TRBV7-9|TRBJ2-3|TRBD2
TGTGCCAGCAGCTCCCGACTAGCGGGAGGGATCACAGATACGCAGTATTTT
CASSSRLAGGITDTQYF
>-|TRBV19|TRBJ2-1|-
TGTGCCAGTACCCCCGTCCCGGGCCCCTACAATGAGCAGTTCTTC
CASTPVPGPYNEQFF
>-|TRBV28|TRBJ1-6|-
TGTGCCAGCAGTTTATTTTCTTCACCCCTCCACTTT
CASSLFSSPLHF